This T cell receptor (beta chain) was captured in a study of blood T cells in healthy people across ages. Overall study: About one barcoded beta molecule per two T cells came from capture by template switching.

In germline, CDR1 is DFQATT, CDR2 SNEGSKA (reference sequence). There are 12 residues in the CDR3. Donors each provided about 10 milliliters of peripheral blood. Of note for this clonotype: Its specificity is unknown.

Study outcomes and limitations: Long-lived and aged donors differed, with more naive CD4+ cells and higher diversity in the long-lived.

For the second PCR, which ran for roughly 6 to 11 cycles, a sample-barcoded 5' primer and a J-beta primer mix were used. MiXCR, applied by TCRdb to the 5' RACE reads, yields one record per CDR3 protein. The sample lists over 600,000 distinct CDR3 sequences, roughly three fifths occurring once. The receptor's source is a man in his forties or fifties in good health. Material: blood. The chain is built from TRBV20-1 and TRBJ2-5, with a weak D call TRBD2 (5 bases). The DNA end is more similar to TRBJ2-7, so the J call may be wrong. CDR3 in DNA: TGCAGTGCTAGATTACTAGGATTCGAGCAGTACTTC. It is translated as CSARLLGFEQYF.